These 25 T cell receptor beta chains originate from one sample sequenced in a study of early T cells in non-severe SARS-CoV-2 infection. TCRdb processed the 5' RACE reads anew with MiXCR; each CDR3 protein has one entry. The sample has tens of thousands of distinct CDR3 sequences; around 12% are singletons. Specimen: whole blood. The receptor set was obtained from an adult who was a healthcare worker with PCR-confirmed SARS-CoV-2 infection or an uninfected control (not recorded which).

This clonotype was counted only a few times. The chain combines TRBV7-2 with TRBJ2-1; the D gene is possibly TRBD2 (6 bases). The CDR3 is made up of 10 amino acids. Germline CDR1 SGHTA, CDR2 FQGNSA. V dropped 4 bases and J dropped 13 bases, with 8 bases sitting between them. CDR3 amino acids: CASSSGLQFF. CDR3 sequence (DNA): TGTGCCAGCAGCTCGGGACTTCAGTTCTTC.

The chain is built from TRBV12-3 or TRBV12-4 and TRBJ1-2; possibly TRBD1 for D (6 bases). Trimming pared 3 bases from V and 1 base from J, leaving 6 bases between. The CDR3 contains 13 residues. For the CDR3, the DNA is TGTGCCAGCAGTTTGGGACATAACTATGGCTACACCTTC. This gives the protein CASSLGHNYGYTF.

This clonotype was picked up many times. V gene TRBV6-1 combines with J gene TRBJ1-3; D not certain. Germline V CDR1 and CDR2: MNHNS, SASEGT. The CDR3 runs 15 residues. V dropped 4 bases and J dropped 0 bases, with 10 bases sitting between them. CDR3 bases: TGTGCCAGCAGTGGTAGCGGCTACTCTGGAAACACCATATATTTT. It yields the protein CASSGSGYSGNTIYF.

This clonotype was recorded a few times. J is TRBJ2-5 and V is TRBV5-4; 8 nucleotides match TRBD1. V was pared by 4 bases and J by 5 bases, with 4 bases of the junction left unmatched. Germline V gene data show CDR1 as SGHNT and CDR2 as YYREEE (reference sequence). The CDR3 runs 13 residues. This chain's CDR3 is CASSTGGGETQYF. The CDR3 coding sequence is TGTGCCAGCAGCACAGGGGGAGGTGAGACCCAGTACTTC.

The V and J genes are TRBV9 and TRBJ2-7, with D hard to call. The CDR3 has 15 residues. Germline V gives CDR1 SGDLS, CDR2 YYNGEE. V lost 0 bases, J lost 5 bases, and 15 bases lay in between. In nucleotides, the CDR3 is TGTGCCAGCAGCGTAGGTTCCGCCAGTATCCACGAGCAGTACTTC. Its translation: CASSVGSASIHEQYF.

This clonotype showed up many times. The chain recombines TRBV7-2 with TRBJ2-4; D not certain. V lost 5 bases and J lost 0, with 11 bases in between. This CDR3 has 15 residues. CDR1 is SGHTA and CDR2 is FQGNSA in the germline V gene. The CDR3 sequence is CASSQGVIAKNIQYF. CDR3 bases: TGTGCCAGCAGCCAAGGAGTTATAGCCAAAAACATTCAGTACTTC. The whole variable domain, remainder taken from reference TRBV7-2 and TRBJ2-4, is GAGVSQSPSNKVTEKGKDVELRCDPISGHTALYWYRQSLGQGLEFLIYFQGNSAPDKSGLPSDRFSAERTGGSVSTLTIQRTQQEDSAVYLCASSQGVIAKNIQYFGAGTRLSVL.

The genes are TRBV29-1 and TRBJ1-2, with D perhaps TRBD1 (6 bases). V was trimmed by 0 bases and J by 6 bases, leaving 11 bases between them. The CDR3 extends over 13 amino acids. Germline V lookup: CDR1 SQVTM, CDR2 ANQGSEA. CDR3: CSVEDQYRDGYTF. Written as DNA, the CDR3 is TGCAGCGTTGAAGACCAGTACAGGGATGGCTACACCTTC.

The V and J genes are TRBV9 and TRBJ1-2, with 8 bases matching TRBD1. The CDR3 consists of 12 residues. With 3 bases clipped from V and 8 bases from J, the junction kept 3 bases outside the gene matches. Germline V CDR1 and CDR2: SGDLS, YYNGEE. CDR3: CASSAQGAGYTF. The CDR3 coding sequence is TGTGCCAGCAGCGCCCAGGGGGCAGGCTACACCTTC.

This clonotype was picked up a small number of times. The J gene is TRBJ1-2, the V gene TRBV3-1, with D possibly being TRBD1 (5 bases). Germline assignment: CDR1 LGHDT and CDR2 YNNKEL (reference sequence). Trimming took 0 bases from V and 7 from J, leaving 12 bases between them. The CDR3 loop spans 14 amino acids. CDR3 DNA sequence: TGTGCCAGCAGCCAAGATCGGGGGGACTCTGGCTACACCTTC. This gives the protein CASSQDRGDSGYTF.

The DNA of the CDR3 is TGTGCCAGCAGCTTAGAACTAGCGGGGGTGGAGCAGTACTTC. Its protein product is CASSLELAGVEQYF. J is TRBJ2-7 and V is TRBV7-2; 11 bases map to TRBD2. The J segment lost 7 bases and the V segment lost 1 base, leaving 3 bases of the junction unmatched. In germline, CDR1 is SGHTA, CDR2 FQGNSA. The CDR3 is 14 amino acids. The full variable domain, completed using reference TRBV7-2 and TRBJ2-7, is GAGVSQSPSNKVTEKGKDVELRCDPISGHTALYWYRQSLGQGLEFLIYFQGNSAPDKSGLPSDRFSAERTGGSVSTLTIQRTQQEDSAVYLCASSLELAGVEQYFGPGTRLTVT.

This clonotype was recorded a few times. V usage is TRBV18 and J usage is TRBJ2-7, with 9 nucleotides matching TRBD2. J was trimmed by 1 base and V by 3 bases; bases with no gene match: 4. The CDR3 is 15 amino acids. Germline V gives CDR1 KGHSH, CDR2 LQKENI. This chain's CDR3 is CASSPIAGASYEQYF. Written as DNA, the CDR3 is TGTGCCAGCTCACCGATAGCGGGAGCTTCCTACGAGCAGTACTTC.

This chain joins TRBV7-2 and TRBJ1-2; TRBD1 matches at 7 bases. Germline CDR1 is SGHTA and CDR2 is FQGNSA. The CDR3 extends over 14 amino acids. The ends lost 3 bases at V and 4 bases at J; junction bases unmatched: 5. DNA for the CDR3: TGTGCCAGCAGCTTGAAGGGGGCGGGCTATGGCTACACCTTC. This codes for CASSLKGAGYGYTF.

This clonotype was seen a handful of times. This chain connects TRBV12-3 or TRBV12-4 to TRBJ2-5; D call uncertain. The CDR3 runs to 12 residues. Between the trimmed V and J ends, which lost 6 bases and 2 bases, there was a span of 7 bases. The CDR3 DNA follows: TGTGCCAGCAGCGCGGAGCAAGAGACCCAGTACTTC. It encodes CASSAEQETQYF.

Many counts were recorded for this clonotype. The chain has TRBV30 and TRBJ2-2, with 7 positions matching TRBD2. Germline trimming cut 5 bases from V and 0 bases from J; bases unmatched to any gene: 3. CDR3 size: 14 residues. The germline V gene has CDR1 GTSNPN and CDR2 SVGIG (reference sequence). The CDR3: CAWEAGPNTGELFF. Here the CDR3 DNA reads TGTGCCTGGGAAGCGGGACCGAACACCGGGGAGCTGTTTTTT.

There are many counts of this clonotype. This chain connects TRBV20-1 to TRBJ2-5; 7 positions match TRBD2. This CDR3 is 15 amino acids long. Germline loops: CDR1 DFQATT, CDR2 SNEGSKA (reference sequence). V trimming: 4 bases; J trimming: 4 bases; junction bases outside the gene matches: 12. In nucleotides, the CDR3 is TGCAGTGCTACTCCCCCGGGGGGTGCTCCAGAGACCCAGTACTTC. Residues: CSATPPGGAPETQYF.

This clonotype occurred a few times. The chain has TRBV7-8 and TRBJ1-4; D may be TRBD1 (6 bases). V dropped 5 bases and J dropped 6 bases, with 22 bases sitting between them. The CDR3 has 17 residues. The germline V gene has CDR1 SGHVS and CDR2 FQNEAQ. The CDR3 here is CASSDGGGHGTHEKLFF. The DNA of the CDR3 is TGTGCCAGCAGCGACGGTGGGGGCCACGGGACCCATGAAAAACTGTTTTTT.

This clonotype was picked up a small number of times. The V and J genes are TRBV12-3 or TRBV12-4 and TRBJ2-7; tentative D call: TRBD2 (6 bases). V was pared by 6 bases and J by 5 bases, with 14 bases between. The CDR3 is made up of 13 amino acids. CDR3 bases: TGTGCCAGCAGAATAGGCGGGGTCGACGAGCAGTACTTC. Its translation is CASRIGGVDEQYF.

This clonotype was observed at least ten times. The chain has TRBV7-2 and TRBJ2-7, with D unresolved. The germline V gene encodes CDR1 SGHTA and CDR2 FQGNSA. Trimming cost V 1 base and J 0 bases, with 4 bases left between them. The CDR3 length is 13 residues. This CDR3 is CASSLDTSYEQYF. As DNA, the CDR3 is TGTGCCAGCAGCTTAGACACCTCCTACGAGCAGTACTTC.

This clonotype showed up many times. This rearrangement joins TRBV15 to TRBJ1-5, with 7 bases that match TRBD1. This CDR3 has 17 residues. The V and J ends lost 4 bases and 0 bases, in that order; junction bases with no gene match: 9. From germline, CDR1 is LNHNV and CDR2 YYDKDF (reference sequence). The CDR3 here is CATSTGTALYSNQPQHF. The CDR3 nucleotides read TGTGCCACCAGCACGGGGACAGCCCTTTATAGCAATCAGCCCCAGCATTTT.

This clonotype has only a few counts. The V call is TRBV6-1, the J call TRBJ2-2; D unresolved. This CDR3 comprises 14 residues. Trimming pared 0 bases from V and 2 bases from J, leaving 4 bases between. Germline V gives CDR1 MNHNS, CDR2 SASEGT. The CDR3 coding sequence is TGTGCCAGCAGTGAAGCATTAAACACCGGGGAGCTGTTTTTT. It encodes CASSEALNTGELFF.

The chain carries TRBV28 and TRBJ2-3; D ambiguous. Germline CDR1 reads MDHEN; CDR2 reads SYDVKM. The V and J ends lost 3 bases and 0 bases respectively, with 10 bases between them. The CDR3 length is 15 residues. CDR3 protein: CASSFQSDSTDTQYF. For the CDR3, the DNA is TGTGCCAGCAGTTTCCAATCCGACAGCACAGATACGCAGTATTTT.

This clonotype was observed at least ten times. V usage is TRBV1 and J usage is TRBJ2-5. TRBV1 is described as a pseudogene. The CDR3 is made up of 13 amino acids. CDR3 protein: CTSSPRRQETQYF. The CDR3 region has the DNA TGCACCAGCAGCCCTCGCCGACAAGAGACCCAGTACTTC.

The V and J genes are TRBV3-2 and TRBJ1-2; the table's D gene call, TRBD1, was not cross checked with the DNA. TRBV3-2 is a known pseudogene. The CDR3 covers 16 residues. The CDR3 region is CASTLSGGVRVDGYTF. CDR3 in DNA: TGTGCCAGCACCCTTTCGGGGGGGGTTAGAGTTGATGGCTACACCTTC.

This clonotype was observed many times. This chain links TRBV19 with TRBJ1-5; D is uncertain. This CDR3 has 13 residues. CDR1 LNHDA and CDR2 SQIVND come from the germline V gene (reference sequence). Trimming removed 3 bases at V and 2 bases at J, with 5 bases between. CDR3 in amino acids: CASSIVGNQPQHF. The CDR3, as DNA: TGTGCCAGTAGTATTGTTGGCAATCAGCCCCAGCATTTT.

The gene calls are TRBV29-1 and TRBJ2-3; D call uncertain. V lost 7 bases to trimming and J lost 6 bases, with 11 bases between them. CDR1 is SQVTM and CDR2 is ANQGSEA in the germline V gene. The CDR3 is 11 residues long. DNA for the CDR3: TGCAGCGCCCTATTGGGGGATACGCAGTATTTT. It specifies CSALLGDTQYF.